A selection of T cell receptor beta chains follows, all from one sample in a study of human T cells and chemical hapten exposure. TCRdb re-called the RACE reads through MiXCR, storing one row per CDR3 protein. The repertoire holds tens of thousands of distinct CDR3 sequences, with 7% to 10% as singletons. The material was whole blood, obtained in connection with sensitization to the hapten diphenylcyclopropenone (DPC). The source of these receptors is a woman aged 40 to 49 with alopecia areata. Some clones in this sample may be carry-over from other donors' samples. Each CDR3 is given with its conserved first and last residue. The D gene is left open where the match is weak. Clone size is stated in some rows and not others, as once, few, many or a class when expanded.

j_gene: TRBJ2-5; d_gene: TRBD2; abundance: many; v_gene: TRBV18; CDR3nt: TGTGCCAGCTCACCTCCTAAGCGGGGGGATCAAGAGACCCAGTACTTC; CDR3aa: CASSPPKRGDQETQYF
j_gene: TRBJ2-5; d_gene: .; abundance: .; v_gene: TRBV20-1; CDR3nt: TGCAGTGCGCAGAGGGGCCGGGGGGCCTCGTACCAAGAGACCCAGTACTTC; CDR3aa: CSAQRGRGASYQETQYF
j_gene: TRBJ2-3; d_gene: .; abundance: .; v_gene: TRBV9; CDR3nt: TGTGCCAGCAGCGTAGAGGGGAGGTGGACAGATACGCAGTATTTT; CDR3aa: CASSVEGRWTDTQYF
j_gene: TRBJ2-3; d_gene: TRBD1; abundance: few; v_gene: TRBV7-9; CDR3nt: TGTGCCAGCAGATCAGACAGGGGGCCTGCAGATACGCAGTATTTT; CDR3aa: CASRSDRGPADTQYF
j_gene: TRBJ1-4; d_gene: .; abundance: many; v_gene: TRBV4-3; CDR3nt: TGCGCCAGCAGCCAAGATCTGGGGGGGGATGTGTCTAATGAAAAACTGTTTTTT; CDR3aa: CASSQDLGGDVSNEKLFF
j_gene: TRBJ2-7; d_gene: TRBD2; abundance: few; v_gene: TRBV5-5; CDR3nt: TGTGCCAGCAAACGTCGGGGGGACCGAAGCTCCTACGAGCAGTACTTC; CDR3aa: CASKRRGDRSSYEQYF
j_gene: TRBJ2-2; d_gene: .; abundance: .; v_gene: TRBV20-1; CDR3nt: TGCAGTGCTAGACTGGAACACACCGGGGAGCTGTTTTTT; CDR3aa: CSARLEHTGELFF
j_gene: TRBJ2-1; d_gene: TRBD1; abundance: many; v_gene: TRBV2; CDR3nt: TGTGCCAGCAATAGACAGGGGTTCGATGAGCAGTTCTTC; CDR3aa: CASNRQGFDEQFF
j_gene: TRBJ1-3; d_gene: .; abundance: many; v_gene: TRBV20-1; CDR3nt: TGCAGTGCTAGTGACAGGTCTGGAAACACCATATATTTT; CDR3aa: CSASDRSGNTIYF
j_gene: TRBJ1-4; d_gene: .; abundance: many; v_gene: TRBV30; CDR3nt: TGTGCCTGGAGTGTCCCAGTGACCGCAACTAATGAAAAACTGTTTTTT; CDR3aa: CAWSVPVTATNEKLFF
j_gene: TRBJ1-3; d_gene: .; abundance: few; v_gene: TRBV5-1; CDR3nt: TGCGCCAGCAGCTCTACGACAGGTGCTGGAAACACCATATATTTT; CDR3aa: CASSSTTGAGNTIYF
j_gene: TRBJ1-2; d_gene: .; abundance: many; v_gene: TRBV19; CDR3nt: TGTGCCAGTAGTACCGGGGGCCTCTATGGCTACACCTTC; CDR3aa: CASSTGGLYGYTF
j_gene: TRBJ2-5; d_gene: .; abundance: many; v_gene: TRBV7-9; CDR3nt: TGTGCCAGCAGCCAAGGGCGTCAGCTGCGCGAAGAGACCCAGTACTTC; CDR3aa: CASSQGRQLREETQYF
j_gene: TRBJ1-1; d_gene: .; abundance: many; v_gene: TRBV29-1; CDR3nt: TGCAGCGTGCTGGGGGTGAACACTGAAGCTTTCTTT; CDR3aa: CSVLGVNTEAFF
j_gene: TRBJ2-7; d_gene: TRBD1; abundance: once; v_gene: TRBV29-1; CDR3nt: TGCAGCGCCCGACAGGGGAACCCCTACGAGCAGTACTTC; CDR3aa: CSARQGNPYEQYF
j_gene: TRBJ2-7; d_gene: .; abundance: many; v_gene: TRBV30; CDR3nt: TGTGCCTGGAGTGTGTCTCTACGCTACGAGCAGTACTTC; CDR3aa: CAWSVSLRYEQYF
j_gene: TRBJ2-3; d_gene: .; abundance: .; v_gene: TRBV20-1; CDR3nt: TGCAGTGCTAGAGATCCCCGGGAAGGCACAGATACGCAGTATTTT; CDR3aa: CSARDPREGTDTQYF
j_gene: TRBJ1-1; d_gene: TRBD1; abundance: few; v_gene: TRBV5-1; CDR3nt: TGCGCCAGCAGCTGGACAACAGGGGACTTGAACACTGAAGCTTTCTTT; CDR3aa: CASSWTTGDLNTEAFF
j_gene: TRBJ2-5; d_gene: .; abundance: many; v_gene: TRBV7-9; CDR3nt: TGTGCCAGCAGCTTACGCGGAGAGACCCAGTACTTC; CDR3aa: CASSLRGETQYF
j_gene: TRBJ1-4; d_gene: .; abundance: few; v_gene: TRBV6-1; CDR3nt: TGTGCCAGCAGTGAATACGGGACACCCGAAAAACTGTTTTTT; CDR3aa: CASSEYGTPEKLFF
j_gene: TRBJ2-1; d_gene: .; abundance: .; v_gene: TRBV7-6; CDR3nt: TGTGCCAGCAGCTTAGGCGGCAGCCTCTCCTACAATGAGCAGTTCTTC; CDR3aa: CASSLGGSLSYNEQFF
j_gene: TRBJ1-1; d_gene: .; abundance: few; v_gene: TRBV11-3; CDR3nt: TGTGCCAGCAGCTACGGGCGTGGTACTGAAGCTTTCTTT; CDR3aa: CASSYGRGTEAFF
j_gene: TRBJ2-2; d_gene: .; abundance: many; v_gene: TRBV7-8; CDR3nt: TGTGCCAGCAGCTTTGACAGAAACACCGGGGAGCTGTTTTTT; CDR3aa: CASSFDRNTGELFF
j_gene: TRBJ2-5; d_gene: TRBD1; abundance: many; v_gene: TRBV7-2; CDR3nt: TGTGCCAGCAGCCCCCTAGGGGGCAACCAAGAGACCCAGTACTTC; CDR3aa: CASSPLGGNQETQYF
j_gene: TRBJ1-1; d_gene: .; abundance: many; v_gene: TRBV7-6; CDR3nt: TGTGCCAGCAGCTTAAAACAGGGCACTGAAGCTTTCTTT; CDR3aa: CASSLKQGTEAFF
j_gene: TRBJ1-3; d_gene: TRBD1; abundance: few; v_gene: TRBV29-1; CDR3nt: TGCAGCGTTGAGTCGACAGGGACCACAACCGGCAACACCATATATTTT; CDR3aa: CSVESTGTTTGNTIYF
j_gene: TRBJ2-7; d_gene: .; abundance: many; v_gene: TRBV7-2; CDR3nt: TGTGCCAGCAGCTTACAGCAGCAATACGAGCAGTACTTC; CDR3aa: CASSLQQQYEQYF